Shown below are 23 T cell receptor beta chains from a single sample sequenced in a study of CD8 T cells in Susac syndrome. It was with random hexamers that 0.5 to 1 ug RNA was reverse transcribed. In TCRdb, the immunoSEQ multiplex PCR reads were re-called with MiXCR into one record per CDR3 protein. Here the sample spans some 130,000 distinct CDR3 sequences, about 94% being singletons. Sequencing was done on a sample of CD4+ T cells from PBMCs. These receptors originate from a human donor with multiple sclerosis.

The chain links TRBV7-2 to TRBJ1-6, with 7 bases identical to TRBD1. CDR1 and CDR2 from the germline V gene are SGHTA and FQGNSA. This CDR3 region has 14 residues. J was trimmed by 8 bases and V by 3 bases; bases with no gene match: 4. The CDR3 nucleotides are TGTGCCAGCAGCTTTAAGGGGGCCGATTCACCCCTCCACTTT. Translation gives CASSFKGADSPLHF.

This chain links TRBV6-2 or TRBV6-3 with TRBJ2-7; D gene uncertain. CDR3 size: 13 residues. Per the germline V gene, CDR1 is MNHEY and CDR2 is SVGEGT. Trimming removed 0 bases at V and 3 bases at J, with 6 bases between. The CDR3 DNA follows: TGTGCCAGCAGTTACTCGACTCTCTACGAGCAGTACTTC. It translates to CASSYSTLYEQYF.

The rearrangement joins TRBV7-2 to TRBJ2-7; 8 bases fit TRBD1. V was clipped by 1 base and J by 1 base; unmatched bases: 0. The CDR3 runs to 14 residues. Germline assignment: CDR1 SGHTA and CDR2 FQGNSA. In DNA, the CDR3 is TGTGCCAGCAGCTTAGGGACAGGGTCCTACGAGCAGTACTTC. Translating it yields CASSLGTGSYEQYF.

CDR3 residues: CASSMVTSGGAETQYF. CDR3 DNA sequence: TGTGCCAGTAGTATGGTGACTAGCGGGGGGGCAGAGACCCAGTACTTC. The chain employs TRBV19 and TRBJ2-5; TRBD2 matches at 14 bases. CDR3 length: 16 residues. J gave up 4 bases and V 3 bases, and 4 bases lay outside the gene matches. Germline loops: CDR1 LNHDA, CDR2 SQIVND (reference sequence).

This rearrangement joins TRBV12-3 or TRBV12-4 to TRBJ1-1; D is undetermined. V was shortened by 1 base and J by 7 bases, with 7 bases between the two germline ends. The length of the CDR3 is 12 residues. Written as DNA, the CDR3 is TGTGCCAGCAGTTTAGGGGCCGGTGAAGCTTTCTTT. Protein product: CASSLGAGEAFF.

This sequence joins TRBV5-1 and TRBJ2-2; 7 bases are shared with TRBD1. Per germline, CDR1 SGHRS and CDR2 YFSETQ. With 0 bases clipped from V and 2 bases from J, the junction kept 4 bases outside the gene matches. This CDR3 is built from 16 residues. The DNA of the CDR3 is TGCGCCAGCAGCTTGGTAACAGGGGCCAACACCGGGGAGCTGTTTTTT. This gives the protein CASSLVTGANTGELFF.

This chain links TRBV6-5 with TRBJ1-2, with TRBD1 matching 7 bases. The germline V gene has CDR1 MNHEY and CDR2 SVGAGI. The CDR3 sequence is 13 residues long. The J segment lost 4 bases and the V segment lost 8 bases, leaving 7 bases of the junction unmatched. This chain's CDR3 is CASVQGYGYGYTF. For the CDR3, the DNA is TGTGCCAGCGTACAGGGGTATGGCTATGGCTACACCTTC.

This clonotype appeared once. CDR3 nucleotides: TGTGCCATCAGTGGGCGGGAGGCCACTGAAGCTTTCTTT. It codes for CAISGREATEAFF. The chain uses TRBV10-3 and TRBJ1-1, with no clear D. Germline V gene data show CDR1 as ENHRY and CDR2 as SYGVKD. Trimming shortened V by 4 bases and J by 4 bases, and 10 bases separated the two germline ends. CDR3 size: 13 residues.

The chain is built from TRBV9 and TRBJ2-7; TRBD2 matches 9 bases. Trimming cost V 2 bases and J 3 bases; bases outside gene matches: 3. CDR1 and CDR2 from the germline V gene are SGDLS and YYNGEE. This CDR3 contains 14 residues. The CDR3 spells CASSVLSGGYEQYF. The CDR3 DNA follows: TGTGCCAGCAGCGTCCTTAGCGGGGGCTACGAGCAGTACTTC. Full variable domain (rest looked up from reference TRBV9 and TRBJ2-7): DSGVTQTPKHLITATGQRVTLRCSPRSGDLSVYWYQQSLDQGLQFLIQYYNGEERAKGNILERFSAQQFPDLHSELNLSSLELGDSALYFCASSVLSGGYEQYFGPGTRLTVT.

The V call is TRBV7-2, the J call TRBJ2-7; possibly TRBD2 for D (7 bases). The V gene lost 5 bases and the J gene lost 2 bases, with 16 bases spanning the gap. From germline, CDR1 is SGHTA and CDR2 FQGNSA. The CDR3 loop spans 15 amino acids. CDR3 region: CASSPGGAGAYEQYF. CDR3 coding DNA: TGTGCCAGCAGCCCCGGGGGCGCGGGGGCCTACGAGCAGTACTTC.

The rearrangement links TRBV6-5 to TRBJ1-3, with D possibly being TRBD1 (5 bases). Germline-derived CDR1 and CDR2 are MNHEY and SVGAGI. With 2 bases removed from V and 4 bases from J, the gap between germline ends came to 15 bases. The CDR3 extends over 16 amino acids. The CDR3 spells CASSYGIGALGNTIYF. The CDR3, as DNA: TGTGCCAGCAGTTACGGGATAGGGGCGTTGGGAAACACCATATATTTT.

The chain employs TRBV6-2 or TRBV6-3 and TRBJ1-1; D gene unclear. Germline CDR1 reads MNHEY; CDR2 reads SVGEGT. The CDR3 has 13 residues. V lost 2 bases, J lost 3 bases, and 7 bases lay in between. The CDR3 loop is CASSYSLDTEAFF. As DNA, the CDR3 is TGTGCCAGCAGTTACAGTTTGGACACTGAAGCTTTCTTT.

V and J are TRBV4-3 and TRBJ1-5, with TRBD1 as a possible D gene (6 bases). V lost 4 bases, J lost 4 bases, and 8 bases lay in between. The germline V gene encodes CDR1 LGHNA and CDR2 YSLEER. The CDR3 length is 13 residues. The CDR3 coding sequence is TGCGCCAGCAGCCGGGGGGCGAATCAGCCCCAGCATTTT. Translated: CASSRGANQPQHF.

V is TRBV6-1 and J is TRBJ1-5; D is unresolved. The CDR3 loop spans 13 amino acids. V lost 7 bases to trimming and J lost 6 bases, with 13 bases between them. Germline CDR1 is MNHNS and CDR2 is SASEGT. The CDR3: CASTRLATQPQHF. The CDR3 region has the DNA TGTGCCAGCACCCGACTAGCGACTCAGCCCCAGCATTTT.

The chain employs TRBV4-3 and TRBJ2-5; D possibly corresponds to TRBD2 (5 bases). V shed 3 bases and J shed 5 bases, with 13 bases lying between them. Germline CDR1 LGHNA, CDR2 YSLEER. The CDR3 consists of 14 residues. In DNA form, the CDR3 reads TGCGCCAGCAGCCACGCTACTAGTGGGGAGACCCAGTACTTC. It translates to CASSHATSGETQYF.

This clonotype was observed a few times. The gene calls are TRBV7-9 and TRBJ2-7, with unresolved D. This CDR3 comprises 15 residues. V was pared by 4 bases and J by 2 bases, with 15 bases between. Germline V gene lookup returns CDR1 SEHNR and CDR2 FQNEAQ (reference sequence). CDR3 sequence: CASSSLMGSTYEQYF. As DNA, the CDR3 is TGTGCCAGCAGCTCTTTAATGGGCAGCACCTACGAGCAGTACTTC.

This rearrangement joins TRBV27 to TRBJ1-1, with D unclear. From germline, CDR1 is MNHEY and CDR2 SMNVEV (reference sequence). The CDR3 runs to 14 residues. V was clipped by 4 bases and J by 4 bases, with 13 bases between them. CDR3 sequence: CASSSPSMGTEAFF. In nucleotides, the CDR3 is TGTGCCAGCAGTTCCCCATCAATGGGCACTGAAGCTTTCTTT.

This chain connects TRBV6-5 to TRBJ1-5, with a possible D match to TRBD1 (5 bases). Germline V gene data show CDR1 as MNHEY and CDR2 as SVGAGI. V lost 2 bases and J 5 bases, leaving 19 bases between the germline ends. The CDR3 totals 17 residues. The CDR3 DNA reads TGTGCCAGCAGTTACGGCTGGGGGGGGATAGAGGATCAGCCCCAGCATTTT. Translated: CASSYGWGGIEDQPQHF.

CDR3 amino acids: CASSVGGGAGGELFF. The CDR3 DNA is TGTGCCAGCAGTGTAGGGGGAGGGGCCGGCGGGGAGCTGTTTTTT. This chain joins TRBV25-1 and TRBJ2-2, with a possible D match to TRBD2 (7 bases). Trimming took 4 bases from V and 7 from J, leaving 16 bases between them. The CDR3 sequence is 15 residues long. The V gene's germline CDR1 is MGHDK and CDR2 SYGVNS.

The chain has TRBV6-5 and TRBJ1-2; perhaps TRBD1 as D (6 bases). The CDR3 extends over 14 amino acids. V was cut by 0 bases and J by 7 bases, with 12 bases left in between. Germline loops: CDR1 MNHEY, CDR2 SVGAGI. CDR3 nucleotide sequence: TGTGCCAGCAGTTACTCGCAGGGGATGGGTGGCTACACCTTC. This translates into CASSYSQGMGGYTF.

The CDR3 is CASSLRLAGGGDTQYF. The CDR3 DNA sequence: TGTGCCAGCAGCTTAAGACTAGCGGGGGGTGGGGATACGCAGTATTTT. This chain links TRBV11-2 with TRBJ2-3, with 13 bases lining up with TRBD2. J was trimmed by 6 bases and V by 2 bases; bases with no gene match: 5. Per the germline V gene, CDR1 is SGHAT and CDR2 is FQNNGV. CDR3 length: 16 residues.

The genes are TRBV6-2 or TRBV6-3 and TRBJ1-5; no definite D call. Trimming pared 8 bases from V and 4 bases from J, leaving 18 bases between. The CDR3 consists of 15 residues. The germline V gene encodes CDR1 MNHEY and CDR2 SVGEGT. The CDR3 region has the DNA TGTGCCAGCGGCAAAGGGCCCTTACTGAATCAGCCCCAGCATTTT. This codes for CASGKGPLLNQPQHF.

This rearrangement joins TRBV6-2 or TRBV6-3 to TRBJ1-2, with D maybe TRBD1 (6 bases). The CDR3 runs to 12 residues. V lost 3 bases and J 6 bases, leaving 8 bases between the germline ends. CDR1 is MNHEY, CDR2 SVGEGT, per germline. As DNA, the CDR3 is TGTGCCAGCAGTTATCCAGGGGATGGCTACACCTTC. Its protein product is CASSYPGDGYTF.